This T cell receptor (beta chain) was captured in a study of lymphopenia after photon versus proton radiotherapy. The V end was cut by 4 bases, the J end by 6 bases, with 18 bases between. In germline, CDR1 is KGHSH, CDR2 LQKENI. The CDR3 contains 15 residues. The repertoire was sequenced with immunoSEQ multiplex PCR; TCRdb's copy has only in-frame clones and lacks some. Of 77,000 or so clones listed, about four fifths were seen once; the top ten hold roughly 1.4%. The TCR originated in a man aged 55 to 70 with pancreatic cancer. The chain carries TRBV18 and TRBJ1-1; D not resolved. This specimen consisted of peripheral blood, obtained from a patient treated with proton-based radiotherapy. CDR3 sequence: CASSHNRDRVAEAFF. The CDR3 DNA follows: TGTGCCAGCTCACACAACCGGGATCGAGTCGCTGAAGCTTTCTTT.